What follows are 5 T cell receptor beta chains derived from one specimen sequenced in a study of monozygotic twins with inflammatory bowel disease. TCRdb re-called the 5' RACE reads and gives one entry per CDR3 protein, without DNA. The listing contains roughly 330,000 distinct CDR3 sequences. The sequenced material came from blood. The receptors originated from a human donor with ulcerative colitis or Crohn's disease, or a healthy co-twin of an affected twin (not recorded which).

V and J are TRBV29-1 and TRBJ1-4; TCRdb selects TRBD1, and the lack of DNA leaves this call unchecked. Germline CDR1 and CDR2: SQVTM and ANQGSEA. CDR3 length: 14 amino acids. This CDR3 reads CSVWLGGGREKLFF.

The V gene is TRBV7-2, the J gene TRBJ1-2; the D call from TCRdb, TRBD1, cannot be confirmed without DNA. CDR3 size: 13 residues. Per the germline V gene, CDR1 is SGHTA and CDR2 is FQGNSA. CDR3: CASSLPAETSYTF.

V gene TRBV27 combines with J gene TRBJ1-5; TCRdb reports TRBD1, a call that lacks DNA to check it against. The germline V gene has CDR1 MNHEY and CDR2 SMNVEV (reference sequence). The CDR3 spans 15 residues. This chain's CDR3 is CASSPWDSRSQPQHF.

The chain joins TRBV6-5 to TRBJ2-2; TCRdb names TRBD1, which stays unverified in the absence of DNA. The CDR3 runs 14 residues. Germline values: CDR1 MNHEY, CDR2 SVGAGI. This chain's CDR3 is CASSYRGHTGELFF.

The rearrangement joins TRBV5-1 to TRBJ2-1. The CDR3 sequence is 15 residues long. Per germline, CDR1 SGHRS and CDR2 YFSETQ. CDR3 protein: CASSLSGGTYNEQFF.